These T cell receptor beta chains were read from a single sample in a study of T cell responses to AZD1222 COVID-19 vaccine. Produced via immunoSEQ multiplex PCR; TCRdb's table is partial and in-frame only. This table holds around 120,000 clones, around 92% found once. The specimen was peripheral blood, collected on day 0 of AZD1222 vaccination. All receptors derive from an adult in good health. CDR3s include the opening cysteine and the closing phenylalanine or tryptophan. Each record gives: J gene, CDR3 length, clone size, V gene, D gene, CDR3 protein, CDR3 DNA. A D gene is named only where the DNA matches it firmly. Clone size is shown for a subset of rows, as once, few, many or a class of expanded clone.

TRBJ1-5 | 13 | NA | TRBV29-1 | NA | CSVGGLSNQPQHF | TGCAGCGTTGGGGGACTTAGCAATCAGCCCCAGCATTTT
TRBJ1-5 | 14 | NA | TRBV27 | NA | CASRPGMGNQPQHF | TGTGCCAGCAGACCGGGGATGGGCAATCAGCCCCAGCATTTT
TRBJ1-2 | 20 | NA | TRBV19 | TRBD1 | CASSSLWDRGKLLGAYGYTF | TGTGCCAGTAGTTCACTCTGGGACAGGGGAAAATTACTGGGAGCCTATGGCTACACCTTC
TRBJ2-7 | 17 | NA | TRBV15 | NA | CATSRDPGIRASYEQYF | TGTGCCACCAGCAGAGATCCCGGCATCCGAGCATCCTACGAGCAGTACTTC
TRBJ2-7 | 14 | NA | TRBV18 | NA | CASSPRQEAYEQYF | TGTGCCAGCTCACCGCGACAGGAGGCCTACGAGCAGTACTTC
TRBJ2-7 | 17 | NA | TRBV10-1 | TRBD2 | CASSGEGSRIFHYEQYF | TGCGCCAGCAGTGGGGAGGGAAGCCGAATCTTCCACTACGAGCAGTACTTC
TRBJ1-1 | 13 | NA | TRBV7-3 | NA | CASSSQRNTEAFF | TGTGCCAGCAGCTCGCAGAGGAACACTGAAGCTTTCTTT
TRBJ1-2 | 16 | once | TRBV5-1 | NA | CASSGEGRILNYGYTF | TGCGCCAGCAGCGGAGAGGGACGGATCCTTAACTATGGCTACACCTTC
TRBJ2-1 | 13 | NA | TRBV24-1 | NA | CATSDSQDNEQFF | TGTGCCACCAGTGATTCACAGGACAATGAGCAGTTCTTC
TRBJ2-7 | 14 | NA | TRBV3-1/TRBV3-2 | NA | CASSQGDNPYEQYF | TGTGCCAGCAGCCAAGGGGACAATCCCTACGAGCAGTACTTC
TRBJ2-1 | 18 | NA | TRBV15 | TRBD2 | CATSRPGTSGSLNNEQFF | TGTGCCACCAGCAGACCGGGGACTAGCGGGAGCCTTAACAATGAGCAGTTCTTC
TRBJ2-3 | 13 | NA | TRBV28 | NA | CASYTGSTDTQYF | TGTGCCAGCTACACAGGGAGCACAGATACGCAGTATTTT
TRBJ1-1 | 13 | NA | TRBV11-2 | NA | CASSLESAGEAFF | TGTGCCAGCAGCTTAGAGTCCGCAGGTGAAGCTTTCTTT
TRBJ2-1 | 12 | NA | TRBV28 | NA | CASSFFVGEQFF | TGTGCCAGCAGTTTTTTCGTGGGTGAGCAGTTCTTC
TRBJ2-3 | 15 | NA | TRBV5-3 | TRBD1 | CARSSRDRGTDTQYF | TGTGCCAGAAGCTCACGGGACAGGGGTACAGATACGCAGTATTTT
TRBJ1-1 | 16 | NA | TRBV2 | NA | CASSENPVNMNTEAFF | TGTGCCAGCAGTGAAAATCCCGTCAACATGAACACTGAAGCTTTCTTT
TRBJ2-2 | 14 | NA | TRBV2 | TRBD1 | CASTSTGATGELFF | TGTGCCAGCACCTCGACAGGGGCTACCGGGGAGCTGTTTTTT
TRBJ2-1 | 11 | NA | TRBV11-2 | NA | CASSLVQEQFF | TGTGCCAGCAGCTTGGTGCAGGAGCAGTTCTTC
TRBJ1-1 | 15 | NA | TRBV6-5 | TRBD1 | CASSYQGQGGTEAFF | TGTGCCAGCAGTTACCAGGGACAGGGAGGCACTGAAGCTTTCTTT
TRBJ1-5 | 15 | NA | TRBV15 | TRBD1 | CATSADRGGGQPQHF | TGTGCCACCAGCGCCGACAGGGGGGGAGGTCAGCCCCAGCATTTT
TRBJ1-5 | 16 | NA | TRBV5-1 | NA | CASSLAPGINGQPQHF | TGCGCCAGCAGCTTGGCCCCAGGGATAAATGGTCAGCCCCAGCATTTT
TRBJ2-1 | 12 | NA | TRBV6-6 | NA | CASTRDYNEQFF | TGTGCCAGCACGCGGGACTACAATGAGCAGTTCTTC
TRBJ2-7 | 13 | once | TRBV18 | NA | CASSPYDLYEQYF | TGTGCCAGCTCACCTTATGACTTGTACGAGCAGTACTTC
TRBJ1-5 | 12 | NA | TRBV2 | NA | CASAQFGGAQHF | TGTGCCAGCGCCCAATTCGGGGGGGCCCAGCATTTT
TRBJ2-7 | 15 | NA | TRBV6-5 | TRBD2 | CASSSPSGSLGEQYF | TGTGCCAGCAGCTCCCCTAGCGGGAGTTTGGGCGAGCAGTACTTC
TRBJ1-6 | 17 | NA | TRBV21-1 | NA | CASGAWCCGSYNSPLHF | TGTGCCAGCGGCGCTTGGTGCTGTGGCTCCTATAATTCACCCCTCCACTTT
TRBJ2-3 | 14 | NA | TRBV24-1 | NA | CATTPPGMPDTQYF | TGTGCCACCACCCCTCCAGGGATGCCAGATACGCAGTATTTT
TRBJ2-1 | 18 | NA | TRBV5-3 | TRBD1 | CARRPRDSGTGDYNEQFF | TGTGCCAGAAGGCCTCGCGACTCCGGGACAGGGGACTACAATGAGCAGTTCTTC
TRBJ2-3 | 18 | NA | TRBV5-1 | TRBD2 | CASSWGTSGRARTDTQYF | TGCGCCAGCAGCTGGGGGACTAGCGGGAGGGCCCGCACAGATACGCAGTATTTT
TRBJ1-5 | 17 | NA | TRBV28 | NA | CASSPYPWGAQGQPQHF | TGTGCCAGCAGCCCATATCCCTGGGGGGCGCAAGGTCAGCCCCAGCATTTT
TRBJ2-2 | 15 | NA | TRBV5-6 | TRBD1 | CASSRGQGRTGELFF | TGTGCCAGCAGTCGAGGACAGGGGAGGACCGGGGAGCTGTTTTTT
TRBJ2-7 | 14 | NA | TRBV19 | TRBD1 | CATALRDRDYEQYF | TGTGCCACCGCACTCCGGGACAGGGACTACGAGCAGTACTTC
TRBJ2-7 | 16 | NA | TRBV5-1 | TRBD1 | CASSPGTGGLHREQYF | TGCGCCAGCAGCCCCGGGACAGGGGGGCTGCACCGGGAGCAGTACTTC
TRBJ2-3 | 12 | NA | TRBV29-1 | NA | CSAKALADTQYF | TGCAGCGCAAAAGCTTTAGCAGATACGCAGTATTTT
TRBJ2-7 | 13 | NA | TRBV30 | TRBD2 | CAWSGSSGSTQYF | TGTGCCTGGAGTGGAAGTAGCGGGAGCACGCAGTACTTC
TRBJ1-3 | 13 | once | TRBV6-5 | NA | CASLTGNGNTIYF | TGTGCCTCGCTCACGGGGAATGGAAACACCATATATTTT
TRBJ2-7 | 14 | NA | TRBV9 | NA | CASSVDLQGYEQYF | TGTGCCAGCAGCGTAGATTTACAGGGATACGAGCAGTACTTC
TRBJ2-5 | 12 | NA | TRBV14 | NA | CASSQYKETQYF | TGTGCCAGCAGCCAATATAAAGAGACCCAGTACTTC
TRBJ1-5 | 14 | once | TRBV18 | NA | CASSGIPGKQPQHF | TGTGCCAGCTCCGGGATTCCGGGCAAACAGCCCCAGCATTTT